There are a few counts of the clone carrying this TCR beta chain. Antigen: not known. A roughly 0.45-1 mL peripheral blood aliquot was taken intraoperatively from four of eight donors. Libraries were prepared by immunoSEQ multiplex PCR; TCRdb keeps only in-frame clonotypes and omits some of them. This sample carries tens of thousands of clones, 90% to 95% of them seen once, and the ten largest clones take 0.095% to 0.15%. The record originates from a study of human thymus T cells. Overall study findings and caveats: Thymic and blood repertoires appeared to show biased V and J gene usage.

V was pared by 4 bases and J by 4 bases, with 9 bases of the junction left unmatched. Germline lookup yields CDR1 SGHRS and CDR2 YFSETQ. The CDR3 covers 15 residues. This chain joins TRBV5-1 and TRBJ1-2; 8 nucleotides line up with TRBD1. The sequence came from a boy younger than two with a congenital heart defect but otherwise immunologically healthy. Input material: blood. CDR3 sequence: CASSPSDRATYGYTF. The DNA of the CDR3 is TGCGCCAGCAGCCCCTCGGACAGGGCGACCTATGGCTACACCTTC.